This T cell receptor beta chain stems from a study of T cells in narcolepsy. On the study more broadly: Healthy controls were enrolled alongside patients with narcolepsy type 1 or type 2. Study-wide results and limits: HCRT-specific and TRIB2-specific autoreactive clonotypes appeared among same-patient CSF and blood CD4+ clonotypes.

Clones were read by immunoSEQ multiplex PCR, and TCRdb kept only the in-frame ones, dropping some. Counted here are some 13,000 clones, roughly nine tenths occurring once; the ten biggest clones make up over 1.5%. With respect to this clone: Its antigen is not known.

Germline V CDR1 and CDR2: SGHRS, YFSETQ. Trimming at V came to 4 bases and at J to 1 base, leaving 4 bases not matched to a gene. This CDR3 spans 14 amino acids. This chain links TRBV5-1 with TRBJ2-5; 7 bases are a match to TRBD1. The source material was CD45RA- memory CD4+ T cells from PBMCs. The receptor comes from a human donor with narcolepsy. In DNA form, the CDR3 reads TGCGCCAGCAGCCCAAACAGGGGCCAAGAGACCCAGTACTTC. Its protein is CASSPNRGQETQYF. Filled out from reference TRBV5-1 and TRBJ2-5, the complete variable domain reads KAGVTQTPRYLIKTRGQQVTLSCSPISGHRSVSWYQQTPGQGLQFLFEYFSETQRNKGNFPGRFSGRQFSNSRSEMNVSTLELGDSALYLCASSPNRGQETQYFGPGTRLLVL.